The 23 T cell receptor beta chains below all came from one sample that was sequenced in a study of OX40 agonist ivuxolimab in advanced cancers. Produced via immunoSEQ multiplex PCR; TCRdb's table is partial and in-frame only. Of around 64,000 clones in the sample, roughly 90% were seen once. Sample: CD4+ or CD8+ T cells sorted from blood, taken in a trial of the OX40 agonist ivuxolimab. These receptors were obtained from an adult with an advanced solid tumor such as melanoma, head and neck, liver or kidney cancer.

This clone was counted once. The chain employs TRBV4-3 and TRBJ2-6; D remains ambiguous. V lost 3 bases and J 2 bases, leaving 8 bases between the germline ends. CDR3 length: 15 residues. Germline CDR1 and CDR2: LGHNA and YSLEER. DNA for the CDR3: TGCGCCAGCAGCCAGGGTCGAGCTGGGGCCAACGTCCTGACTTTC. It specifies CASSQGRAGANVLTF.

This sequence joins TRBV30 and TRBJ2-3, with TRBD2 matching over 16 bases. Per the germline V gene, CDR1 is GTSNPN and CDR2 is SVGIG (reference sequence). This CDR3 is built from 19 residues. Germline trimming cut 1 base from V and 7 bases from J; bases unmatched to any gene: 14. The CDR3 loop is CAWSALEAGLAGGSYTQYF. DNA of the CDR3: TGTGCCTGGAGTGCCCTTGAGGCGGGACTAGCGGGGGGGTCGTATACGCAGTATTTT.

The CDR3 nucleotides read TGTGCCAGCAGCGTAGTGGGGGCGGCAGGGGGCTTGCATGAGCAGTTCTTC. Its translation is CASSVVGAAGGLHEQFF. The gene calls are TRBV9 and TRBJ2-1, with 8 bases matching TRBD1. V gave up 0 bases and J gave up 8 bases; unmatched junction bases: 13. This CDR3 has 17 residues. Germline V lookup: CDR1 SGDLS, CDR2 YYNGEE.

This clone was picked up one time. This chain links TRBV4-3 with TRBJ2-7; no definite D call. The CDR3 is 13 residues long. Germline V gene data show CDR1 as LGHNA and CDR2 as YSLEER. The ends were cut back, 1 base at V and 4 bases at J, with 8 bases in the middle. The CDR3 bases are TGCGCCAGCAGCCAAGGGTTGGCATACGAGCAGTACTTC. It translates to CASSQGLAYEQYF.

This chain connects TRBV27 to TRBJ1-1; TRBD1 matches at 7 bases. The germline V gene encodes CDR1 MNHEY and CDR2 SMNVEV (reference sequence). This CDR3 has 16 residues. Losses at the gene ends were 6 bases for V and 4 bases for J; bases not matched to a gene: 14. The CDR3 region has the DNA TGTGCCAGCAGACAGACCGACAGGGCCTTGGGCACTGAAGCTTTCTTT. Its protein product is CASRQTDRALGTEAFF.

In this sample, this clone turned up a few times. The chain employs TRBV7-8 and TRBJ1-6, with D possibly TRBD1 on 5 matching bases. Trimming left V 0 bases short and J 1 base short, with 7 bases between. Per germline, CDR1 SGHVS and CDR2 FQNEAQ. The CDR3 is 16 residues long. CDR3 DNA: TGTGCCAGCAGCTTAGCAGGGGAGTCCTATAATTCACCCCTCCACTTT. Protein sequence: CASSLAGESYNSPLHF. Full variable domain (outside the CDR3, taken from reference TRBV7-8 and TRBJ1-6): GAGVSQSPRYKVAKRGQDVALRCDPISGHVSLFWYQQALGQGPEFLTYFQNEAQLDKSGLPSDRFFAERPEGSVSTLKIQRTQQEDSAVYLCASSLAGESYNSPLHFGNGTRLTVT.

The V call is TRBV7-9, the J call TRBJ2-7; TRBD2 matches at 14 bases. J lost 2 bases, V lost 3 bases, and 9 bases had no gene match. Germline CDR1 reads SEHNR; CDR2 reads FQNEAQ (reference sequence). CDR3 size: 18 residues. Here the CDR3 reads CASSFGTSGGNRPYEQYF. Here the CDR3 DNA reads TGTGCCAGCAGCTTCGGGACTAGCGGGGGAAACCGACCCTACGAGCAGTACTTC.

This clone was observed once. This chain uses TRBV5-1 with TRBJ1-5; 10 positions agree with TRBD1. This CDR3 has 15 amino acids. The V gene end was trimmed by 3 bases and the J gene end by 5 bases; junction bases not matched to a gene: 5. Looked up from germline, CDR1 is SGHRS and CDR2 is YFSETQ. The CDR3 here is CASSSPTGGDQPQHF. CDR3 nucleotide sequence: TGCGCCAGCAGCTCGCCGACAGGGGGCGATCAGCCCCAGCATTTT.

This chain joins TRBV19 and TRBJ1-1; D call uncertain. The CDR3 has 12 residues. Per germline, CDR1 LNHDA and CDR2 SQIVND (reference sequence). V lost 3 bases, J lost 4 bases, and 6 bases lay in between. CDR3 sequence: CASSIWATEAFF. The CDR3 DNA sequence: TGTGCCAGTAGTATCTGGGCCACTGAAGCTTTCTTT.

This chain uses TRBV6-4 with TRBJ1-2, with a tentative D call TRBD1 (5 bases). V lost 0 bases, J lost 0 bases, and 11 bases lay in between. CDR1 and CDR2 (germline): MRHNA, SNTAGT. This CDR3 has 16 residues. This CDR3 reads CASSDSAGDPNYGYTF. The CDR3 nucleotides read TGTGCCAGCAGTGACTCGGCCGGGGACCCTAACTATGGCTACACCTTC.

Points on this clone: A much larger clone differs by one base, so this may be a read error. Here the CDR3 reads CASSANSGANVLTF. CDR3 coding DNA: TGTGCCAGCAGTGCCAACTCTGGGGCCAACGTCCTGACTTTC. The chain links TRBV6-4 to TRBJ2-6; D remains unclear. The CDR3 sequence is 14 residues long. Germline V CDR1 and CDR2: MRHNA, SNTAGT. Trimming cost V 4 bases and J 0 bases, with 4 bases left between them.

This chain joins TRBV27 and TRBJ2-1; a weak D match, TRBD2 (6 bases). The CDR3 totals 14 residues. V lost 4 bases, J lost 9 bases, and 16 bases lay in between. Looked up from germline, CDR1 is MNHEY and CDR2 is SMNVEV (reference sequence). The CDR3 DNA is TGTGCCAGCAGTTCTGGGACTCTCGGAAGTGAGCAGTTCTTC. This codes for CASSSGTLGSEQFF.

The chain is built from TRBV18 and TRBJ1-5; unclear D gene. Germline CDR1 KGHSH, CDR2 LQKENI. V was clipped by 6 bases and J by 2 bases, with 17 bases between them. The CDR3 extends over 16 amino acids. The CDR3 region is CASSWARAEGNQPQHF. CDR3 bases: TGTGCCAGCTCCTGGGCTCGGGCCGAGGGCAATCAGCCCCAGCATTTT.

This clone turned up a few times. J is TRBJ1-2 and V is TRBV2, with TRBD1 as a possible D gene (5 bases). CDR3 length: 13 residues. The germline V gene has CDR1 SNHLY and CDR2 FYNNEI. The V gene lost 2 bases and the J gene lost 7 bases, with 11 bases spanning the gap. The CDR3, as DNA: TGTGCCAGCAGTGAACGGCAGGGTTCTGGCTACACCTTC. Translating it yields CASSERQGSGYTF.

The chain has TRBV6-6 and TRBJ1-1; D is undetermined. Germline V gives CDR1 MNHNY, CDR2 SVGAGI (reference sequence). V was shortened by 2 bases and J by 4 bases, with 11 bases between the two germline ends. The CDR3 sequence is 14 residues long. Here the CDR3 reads CASSYIAGATEAFF. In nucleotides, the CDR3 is TGTGCCAGCAGTTACATCGCTGGAGCCACTGAAGCTTTCTTT.

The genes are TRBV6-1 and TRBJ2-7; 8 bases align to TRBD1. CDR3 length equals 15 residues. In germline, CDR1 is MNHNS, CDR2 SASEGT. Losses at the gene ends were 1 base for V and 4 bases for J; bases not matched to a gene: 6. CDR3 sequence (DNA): TGTGCCAGCAGTGAAGGGTCAGGGGGCTGGTACGAGCAGTACTTC. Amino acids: CASSEGSGGWYEQYF.

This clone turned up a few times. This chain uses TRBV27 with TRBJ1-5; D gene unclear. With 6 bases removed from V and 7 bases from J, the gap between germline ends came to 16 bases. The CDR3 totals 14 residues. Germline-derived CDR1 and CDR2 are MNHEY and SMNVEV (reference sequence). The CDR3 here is CASSNSVRSQPQHF. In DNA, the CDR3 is TGTGCCAGCAGCAACAGCGTGCGAAGCCAGCCCCAGCATTTT.

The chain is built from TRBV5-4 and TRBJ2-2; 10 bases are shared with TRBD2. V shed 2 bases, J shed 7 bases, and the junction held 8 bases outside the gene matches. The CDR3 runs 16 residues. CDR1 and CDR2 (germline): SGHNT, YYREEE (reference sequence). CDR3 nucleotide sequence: TGTGCCAGCAGCTTTAAAGCGGGGGGGCCGGGCGGGGAGCTGTTTTTT. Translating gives CASSFKAGGPGGELFF.

The CDR3 spells CASSLARNRGLFTEAFF. The CDR3 bases are TGTGCCAGCAGCTTAGCACGTAACAGGGGACTGTTCACTGAAGCTTTCTTT. This chain joins TRBV11-1 and TRBJ1-1, with 7 bases aligning to TRBD1. V was clipped by 0 bases and J by 4 bases; unmatched bases: 11. Germline V gene data show CDR1 as SGHAT and CDR2 as FQDESV (reference sequence). The CDR3 runs to 17 residues.

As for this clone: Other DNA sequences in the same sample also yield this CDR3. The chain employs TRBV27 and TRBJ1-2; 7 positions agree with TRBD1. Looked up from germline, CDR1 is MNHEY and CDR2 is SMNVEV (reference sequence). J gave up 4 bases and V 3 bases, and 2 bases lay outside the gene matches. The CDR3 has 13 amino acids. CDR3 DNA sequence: TGTGCCAGCAGTTTTTCAGGGGGCTATGGCTACACCTTC. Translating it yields CASSFSGGYGYTF.

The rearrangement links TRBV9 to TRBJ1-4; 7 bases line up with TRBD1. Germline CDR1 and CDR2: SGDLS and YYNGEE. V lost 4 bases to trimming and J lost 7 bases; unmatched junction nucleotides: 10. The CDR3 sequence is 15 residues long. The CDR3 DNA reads TGTGCCAGCAGCCCAGGGGGGACCCCTGGTGAAAAACTGTTTTTT. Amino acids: CASSPGGTPGEKLFF.

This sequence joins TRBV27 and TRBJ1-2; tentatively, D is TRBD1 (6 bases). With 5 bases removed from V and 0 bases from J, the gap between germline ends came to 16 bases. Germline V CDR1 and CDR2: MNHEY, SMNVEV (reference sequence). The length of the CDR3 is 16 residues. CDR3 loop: CASSPSRGEANYGYTF. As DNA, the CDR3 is TGTGCCAGCAGTCCCTCCAGGGGTGAAGCTAACTATGGCTACACCTTC.

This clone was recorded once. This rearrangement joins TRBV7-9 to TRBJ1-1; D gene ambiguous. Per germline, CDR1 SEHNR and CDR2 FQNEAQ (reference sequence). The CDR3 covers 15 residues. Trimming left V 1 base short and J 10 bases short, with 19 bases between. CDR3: CASSLESQRPVRAFF. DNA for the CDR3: TGTGCCAGCAGCTTAGAATCCCAGCGACCCGTGAGAGCTTTCTTT. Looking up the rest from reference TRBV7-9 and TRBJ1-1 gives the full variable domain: DTGVSQNPRHKITKRGQNVTFRCDPISEHNRLYWYRQTLGQGPEFLTYFQNEAQLEKSRLLSDRFSAERPKGSFSTLEIQRTEQGDSAMYLCASSLESQRPVRAFFGQGTRLTVV.